One and the same sample provided the 27 T cell receptor beta chains below, sequenced in a study of T cells in Graves' hyperthyroidism and ophthalmopathy. TCR beta CDR3 sequences were amplified from RNA transcripts. Initially, a first-round RT-PCR of the TCR CDR3 employed the HTBI primer set. MiXCR was run by TCRdb on the multiplex PCR reads, yielding one entry per CDR3 protein. The sample contains about 320,000 distinct CDR3 sequences, roughly 15% of which appear only once. Sequencing was done on a sample of blood. These receptors came from a man aged 25-40 years with Graves' hyperthyroidism.

This clonotype was observed at least ten times. CDR3 DNA sequence: TGTGCCAGCAGCCAATCGTGGGGGACAGGGGACAATGAGCAGTTCTTC. Encoded protein: CASSQSWGTGDNEQFF. V usage is TRBV14 and J usage is TRBJ2-1; TRBD1 matches 10 bases. The CDR3 has 16 residues. V trimming: 2 bases; J trimming: 5 bases; junction bases outside the gene matches: 6. CDR1 and CDR2 from the germline V gene are SGHDN and FVKESK.

This clonotype came up many times. The genes are TRBV20-1 and TRBJ2-7, with unresolved D. The CDR3 covers 13 residues. Germline CDR1 DFQATT, CDR2 SNEGSKA (reference sequence). The germline V and J ends were trimmed by 0 bases and 2 bases, with 8 bases remaining between them. CDR3 sequence (DNA): TGCAGTGCTAGAGACAGGTGGGCCTACGAGCAGTACTTC. As protein: CSARDRWAYEQYF.

This clonotype showed up just a few times. V and J are TRBV25-1 and TRBJ2-7; 7 bases align to TRBD1. This CDR3 is built from 14 residues. Germline-derived CDR1 and CDR2 are MGHDK and SYGVNS. Losses at the gene ends were 0 bases for V and 9 bases for J; bases not matched to a gene: 8. CDR3 residues: CASSEYADRLGQYF. DNA of the CDR3: TGTGCCAGCAGTGAATATGCGGACAGGTTGGGGCAGTACTTC.

This clonotype was picked up many times. The chain joins TRBV28 to TRBJ2-7; the D call may be TRBD1 or TRBD2 (5 bases each). Trimming took 7 bases from V and 1 from J, leaving 14 bases between them. CDR1 and CDR2 (germline): MDHEN, SYDVKM. The CDR3 runs to 14 residues. The CDR3: CASNTRDGSYEQYF. The CDR3 coding sequence is TGTGCCAGCAACACCCGGGACGGGTCCTACGAGCAGTACTTC.

The table lists this clonotype with many counts. The rearrangement links TRBV28 to TRBJ1-5; D is possibly TRBD1 (5 bases). This CDR3 is built from 14 residues. Germline V gene lookup returns CDR1 MDHEN and CDR2 SYDVKM. V lost 6 bases, J lost 2 bases, and 11 bases lay in between. CDR3 sequence reads: CASRGTYGNQPQHF. The CDR3 nucleotides are TGTGCCAGCAGGGGGACGTATGGCAATCAGCCCCAGCATTTT.

This clonotype was counted between two and nine times. The chain joins TRBV4-1 to TRBJ1-5; no firm D call. Trimming took off 4 bases at V and 2 bases at J, with 12 bases between the two ends. Germline V lookup: CDR1 MGHRA, CDR2 YSYEKL. CDR3 size: 15 residues. The CDR3 here is CASSPGAPGNQPQHF. Written as DNA, the CDR3 is TGCGCCAGCAGCCCGGGAGCGCCAGGCAATCAGCCCCAGCATTTT.

This clonotype was seen many times. The chain joins TRBV20-1 to TRBJ2-7, with a tentative D call TRBD1 (5 bases). Germline CDR1 is DFQATT and CDR2 is SNEGSKA (reference sequence). V lost 5 bases and J 0 bases, leaving 14 bases between the germline ends. The CDR3 spans 14 residues. CDR3 nucleotide sequence: TGCAGTGCTCCGCCCTCAGGGCCCTCCTACGAGCAGTACTTC. Encoded protein: CSAPPSGPSYEQYF.

The CDR3 DNA follows: TGCGCCAGCAGCCAGCTTGAGGGAGTTGCCGGGGAGCTGTTTTTT. As protein: CASSQLEGVAGELFF. The chain combines TRBV5-1 with TRBJ2-2, with D maybe TRBD2 (5 bases). From germline, CDR1 is SGHRS and CDR2 YFSETQ. Trimming removed 4 bases from V and 6 bases from J, with 16 bases in between. This CDR3 has 15 residues. Using reference TRBV5-1 and TRBJ2-2 for the parts outside the CDR3, the full variable domain is KAGVTQTPRYLIKTRGQQVTLSCSPISGHRSVSWYQQTPGQGLQFLFEYFSETQRNKGNFPGRFSGRQFSNSRSEMNVSTLELGDSALYLCASSQLEGVAGELFFGEGSRLTVL.

The rearrangement joins TRBV7-3 to TRBJ2-1; no definite D call. The V gene's germline CDR1 is SGHTA and CDR2 FQGTGA. The germline V and J ends were trimmed by 1 base and 2 bases, with 15 bases remaining between them. The CDR3 has 17 amino acids. This chain's CDR3 is CASSLRSVGRAYNEQFF. In nucleotides, the CDR3 is TGTGCCAGCAGCTTAAGAAGTGTGGGCCGAGCCTACAATGAGCAGTTCTTC.

This clonotype was observed a few times. The chain links TRBV20-1 to TRBJ2-1; 10 positions agree with TRBD2. This CDR3 is 17 amino acids long. Germline CDR1 reads DFQATT; CDR2 reads SNEGSKA (reference sequence). Unmatched junction bases numbered 7, after V lost 1 base and J lost 1 base. The CDR3 nucleotides read TGCAGTGCTAGAGGTCTAGCGGGAGAACGGTCCTACAATGAGCAGTTCTTC. Translating it yields CSARGLAGERSYNEQFF.

This clonotype was recorded at least ten times. The gene calls are TRBV27 and TRBJ2-5; 7 bases agree with TRBD1. The CDR3 totals 15 residues. The V gene's germline CDR1 is MNHEY and CDR2 SMNVEV (reference sequence). Trimming at V came to 5 bases and at J to 2 bases, leaving 8 bases not matched to a gene. DNA of the CDR3: TGTGCCAGCAGTACTCAGACAGGGAATCAAGAGACCCAGTACTTC. It translates to CASSTQTGNQETQYF.

There are a few counts of this clonotype. CDR3 in DNA: TGTGCCAGCAGCTCGGGGAGGAGCCTTAATTCACCCCTCCACTTT. Translation: CASSSGRSLNSPLHF. This chain uses TRBV7-9 with TRBJ1-6, with no clear D. The ends were cut back, 4 bases at V and 6 bases at J, with 13 bases in the middle. The CDR3 length is 15 residues. In germline, CDR1 is SEHNR, CDR2 FQNEAQ (reference sequence).

This clonotype came up many times. The rearrangement joins TRBV19 to TRBJ1-5; unclear D gene. V was pared by 4 bases and J by 4 bases, with 8 bases between. The CDR3 has 13 amino acids. The germline gives CDR1 LNHDA, CDR2 SQIVND (reference sequence). CDR3 loop: CASSREGNQPQHF. CDR3 in DNA: TGTGCCAGTAGTAGGGAGGGAAATCAGCCCCAGCATTTT.

The sample holds many counts of this clonotype. The chain employs TRBV7-9 and TRBJ2-3; no definite D call. The CDR3 spans 13 residues. Germline loops: CDR1 SEHNR, CDR2 FQNEAQ (reference sequence). The V end was cut by 4 bases, the J end by 2 bases, with 7 bases between. The CDR3 region has the DNA TGTGCCAGCAGCTCGGTTGTCACAGATACGCAGTATTTT. Translated: CASSSVVTDTQYF.

J is TRBJ2-1 and V is TRBV5-1; D gene ambiguous. The CDR3 sequence is 15 residues long. CDR1 SGHRS and CDR2 YFSETQ come from the germline V gene. V was clipped by 5 bases and J by 1 base, with 13 bases between them. The CDR3 loop is CASRGDLVSYNEQFF. DNA for the CDR3: TGCGCCAGCAGAGGAGACTTAGTGTCCTACAATGAGCAGTTCTTC.

This chain links TRBV6-2 or TRBV6-3 with TRBJ1-5; TRBD1 aligns across 7 bases. This CDR3 has 18 residues. Germline lookup yields CDR1 MNHEY and CDR2 SVGEGT. The J segment lost 4 bases and the V segment lost 6 bases, leaving 18 bases of the junction unmatched. The CDR3, as DNA: TGTGCCAGCAGCCACAGGGACAGCGACCTTGGGAAAAATCAGCCCCAGCATTTT. This codes for CASSHRDSDLGKNQPQHF.

This clonotype was seen ten or more times. The rearrangement joins TRBV28 to TRBJ1-1; the match to TRBD1 covers 9 bases. In germline, CDR1 is MDHEN, CDR2 SYDVKM. Trimming cost V 5 bases and J 5 bases; bases outside gene matches: 15. This CDR3 comprises 17 residues. Written as DNA, the CDR3 is TGTGCCAGCAGTCCCACTATCGGACAGGGGAGTAGTACTGAAGCTTTCTTT. Amino acids: CASSPTIGQGSSTEAFF.

This clonotype was detected many times. The CDR3 loop is CASSDPPMGYEQYF. CDR3 sequence (DNA): TGTGCCAGCAGTGATCCCCCTATGGGGTACGAGCAGTACTTC. The rearrangement links TRBV2 to TRBJ2-7; D gene ambiguous. The V and J ends lost 3 bases and 4 bases respectively, with 13 bases between them. Germline V gives CDR1 SNHLY, CDR2 FYNNEI. The CDR3 runs 14 residues.

The chain has TRBV6-5 and TRBJ2-6, with D hard to call. The V end lost 0 bases, the J end lost 1 base, and 4 bases lay between the germline ends. Germline V lookup: CDR1 MNHEY, CDR2 SVGAGI. The CDR3 loop spans 15 amino acids. This CDR3 reads CASSYSASGANVLTF. CDR3 bases: TGTGCCAGCAGTTACTCGGCGTCTGGGGCCAACGTCCTGACTTTC.

The sample holds a few counts of this clonotype. The chain has TRBV24-1 and TRBJ2-5; D might be TRBD2 (5 bases). The CDR3 contains 13 residues. From germline, CDR1 is KGHDR and CDR2 SFDVKD. V was pared by 9 bases and J by 1 base, with 11 bases between. CDR3 loop: CATEQSGQETQYF. CDR3 nucleotide sequence: TGTGCCACCGAACAGAGCGGCCAAGAGACCCAGTACTTC.

This clonotype has more than one count but fewer than ten. The chain carries TRBV9 and TRBJ1-3; 9 bases are a match to TRBD1. J lost 2 bases, V lost 4 bases, and 7 bases had no gene match. The CDR3 is 16 amino acids. In germline, CDR1 is SGDLS, CDR2 YYNGEE. CDR3 bases: TGTGCCAGCAGCATTACAGGGGGCGCGCCTGGAAACACCATATATTTT. Its protein product is CASSITGGAPGNTIYF.

This clonotype has just a few counts. The chain combines TRBV6-1 with TRBJ2-7; D call uncertain. Trimming stripped 1 base from V and 2 bases from J, with 12 bases between. The CDR3 length is 15 residues. CDR1 and CDR2 (germline): MNHNS, SASEGT. The CDR3 nucleotides are TGTGCCAGCAGTGAAGAGGCCTTTCAAACCTACGAGCAGTACTTC. Residues: CASSEEAFQTYEQYF.

This clonotype was seen repeatedly, ten times or more. As DNA, the CDR3 is TGCAGTGCAGGCGGGCGGGGGCTTTCCTACGAGCAGTACTTC. Protein product: CSAGGRGLSYEQYF. The V gene is TRBV20-1, the J gene TRBJ2-7; tentatively, D is TRBD2 (7 bases). CDR3 size: 14 residues. Germline V CDR1 and CDR2: DFQATT, SNEGSKA (reference sequence). V gave up 6 bases and J gave up 1 base, with 16 bases separating them.

This clonotype was found a few times. This rearrangement joins TRBV20-1 to TRBJ2-3; 7 bases align to TRBD2. CDR1 and CDR2 from the germline V gene are DFQATT and SNEGSKA (reference sequence). The CDR3 loop spans 14 amino acids. The ends lost 4 bases at V and 2 bases at J; junction bases unmatched: 6. Here the CDR3 reads CSATIAGPTDTQYF. In DNA, the CDR3 is TGCAGTGCTACTATAGCGGGTCCCACAGATACGCAGTATTTT.

This sequence joins TRBV20-1 and TRBJ1-5; D ambiguous. The germline V and J ends were trimmed by 6 bases and 4 bases, with 16 bases remaining between them. This CDR3 spans 14 amino acids. Per the germline V gene, CDR1 is DFQATT and CDR2 is SNEGSKA (reference sequence). CDR3 coding DNA: TGCAGTGCCCCCGCGGCAGACCAAAATCAGCCCCAGCATTTT. Amino acids: CSAPAADQNQPQHF.

This clonotype was counted at least ten times. The chain couples TRBV5-1 to TRBJ1-1; D might be TRBD1 (5 bases). Looked up from germline, CDR1 is SGHRS and CDR2 is YFSETQ. V was pared by 2 bases and J by 3 bases, with 8 bases between. The CDR3 is 13 amino acids. The CDR3 bases are TGCGCCAGCAGCTTCAGCAGGGACACTGAAGCTTTCTTT. Its protein product is CASSFSRDTEAFF.

This clonotype has just a few counts. The V and J genes are TRBV7-3 and TRBJ2-1; 8 bases are shared with TRBD2. Germline V CDR1 and CDR2: SGHTA, FQGTGA. CDR3 length: 14 amino acids. V was clipped by 9 bases and J by 8 bases; unmatched bases: 12. In DNA, the CDR3 is TGTGCCAGTTCTGCGGGAGGCCCGAGGGATGAGCAGTTCTTC. Translating gives CASSAGGPRDEQFF.